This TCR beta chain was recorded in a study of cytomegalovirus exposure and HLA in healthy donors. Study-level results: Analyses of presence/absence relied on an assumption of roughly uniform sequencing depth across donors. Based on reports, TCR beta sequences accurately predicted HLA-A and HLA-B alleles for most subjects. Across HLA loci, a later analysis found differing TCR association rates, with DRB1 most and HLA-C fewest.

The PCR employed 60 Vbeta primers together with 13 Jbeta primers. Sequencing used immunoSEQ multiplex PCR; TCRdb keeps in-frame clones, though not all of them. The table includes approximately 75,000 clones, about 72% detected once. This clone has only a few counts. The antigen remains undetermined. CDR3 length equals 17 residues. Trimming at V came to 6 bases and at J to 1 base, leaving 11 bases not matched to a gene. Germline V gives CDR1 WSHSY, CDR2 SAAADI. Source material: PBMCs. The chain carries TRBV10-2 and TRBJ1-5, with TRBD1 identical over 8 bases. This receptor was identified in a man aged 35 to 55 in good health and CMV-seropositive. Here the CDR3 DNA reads TGCGCCAGCAGCCCCTCGGACAGGGTATGGAGCAATCAGCCCCAGCATTTT. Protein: CASSPSDRVWSNQPQHF.